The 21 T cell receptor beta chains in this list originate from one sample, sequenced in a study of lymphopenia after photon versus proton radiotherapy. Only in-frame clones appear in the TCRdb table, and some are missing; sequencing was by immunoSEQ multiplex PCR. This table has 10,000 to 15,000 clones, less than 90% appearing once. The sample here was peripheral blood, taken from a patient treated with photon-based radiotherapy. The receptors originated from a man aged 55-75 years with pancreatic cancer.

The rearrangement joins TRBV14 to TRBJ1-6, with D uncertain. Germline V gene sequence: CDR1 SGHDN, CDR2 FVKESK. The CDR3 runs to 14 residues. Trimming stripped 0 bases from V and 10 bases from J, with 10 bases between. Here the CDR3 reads CASSQDRVRSPLHF. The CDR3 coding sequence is TGTGCCAGCAGCCAAGATCGTGTACGATCACCCCTCCACTTT. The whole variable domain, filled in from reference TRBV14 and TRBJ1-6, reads EAGVTQFPSHSVIEKGQTVTLRCDPISGHDNLYWYRRVMGKEIKFLLHFVKESKQDESGMPNNRFLAERTGGTYSTLKVQPAELEDSGVYFCASSQDRVRSPLHFGNGTRLTVT.

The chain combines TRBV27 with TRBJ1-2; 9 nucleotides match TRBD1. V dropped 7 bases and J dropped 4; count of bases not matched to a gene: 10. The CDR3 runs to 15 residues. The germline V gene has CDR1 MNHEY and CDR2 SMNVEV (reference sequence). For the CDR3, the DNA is TGTGCCAGCAATCCACAGGGGGCGCGCGGCTATGGCTACACCTTC. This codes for CASNPQGARGYGYTF.

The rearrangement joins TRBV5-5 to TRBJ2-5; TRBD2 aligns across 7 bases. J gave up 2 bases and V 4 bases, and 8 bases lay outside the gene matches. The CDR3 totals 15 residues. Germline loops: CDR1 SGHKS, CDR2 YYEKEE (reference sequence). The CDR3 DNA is TGTGCCAGCAGCCTGAATAGCGGGTATCAAGAGACCCAGTACTTC. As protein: CASSLNSGYQETQYF.

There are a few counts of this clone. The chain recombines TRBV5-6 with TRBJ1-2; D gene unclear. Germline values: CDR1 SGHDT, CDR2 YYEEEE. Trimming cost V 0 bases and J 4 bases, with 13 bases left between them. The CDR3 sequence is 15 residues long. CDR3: CASSLDPASLYGYTF. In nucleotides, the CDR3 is TGTGCCAGCAGCTTGGATCCGGCCAGTCTCTATGGCTACACCTTC.

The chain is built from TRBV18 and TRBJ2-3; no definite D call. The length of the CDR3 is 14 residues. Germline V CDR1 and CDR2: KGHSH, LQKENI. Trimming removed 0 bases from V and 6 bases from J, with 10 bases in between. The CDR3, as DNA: TGTGCCAGCTCACCACCAGGAAGTACTGATACGCAGTATTTT. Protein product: CASSPPGSTDTQYF.

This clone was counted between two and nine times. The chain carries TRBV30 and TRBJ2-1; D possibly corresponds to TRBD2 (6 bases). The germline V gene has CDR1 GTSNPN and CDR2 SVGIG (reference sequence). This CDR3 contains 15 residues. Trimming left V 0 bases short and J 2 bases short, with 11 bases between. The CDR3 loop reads CAWSVSEGAYNEQFF. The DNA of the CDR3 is TGTGCCTGGAGTGTCTCGGAGGGCGCCTACAATGAGCAGTTCTTC.

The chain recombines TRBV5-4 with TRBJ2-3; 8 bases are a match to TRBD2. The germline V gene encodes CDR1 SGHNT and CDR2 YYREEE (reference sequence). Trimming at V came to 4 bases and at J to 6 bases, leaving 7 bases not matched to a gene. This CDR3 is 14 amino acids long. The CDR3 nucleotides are TGTGCCAGCAGCATCCGGGGGGGCCTCGATACGCAGTATTTT. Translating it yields CASSIRGGLDTQYF.

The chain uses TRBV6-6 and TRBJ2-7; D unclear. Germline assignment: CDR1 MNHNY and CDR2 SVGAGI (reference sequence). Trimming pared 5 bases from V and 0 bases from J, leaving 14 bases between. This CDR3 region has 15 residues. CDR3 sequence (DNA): TGTGCCAGCAGTGCGCCTCAAGCAAGCTCCTACGAGCAGTACTTC. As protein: CASSAPQASSYEQYF.

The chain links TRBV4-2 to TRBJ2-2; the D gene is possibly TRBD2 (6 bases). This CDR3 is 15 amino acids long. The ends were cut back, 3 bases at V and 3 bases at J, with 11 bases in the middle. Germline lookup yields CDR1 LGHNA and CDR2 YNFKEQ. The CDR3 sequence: CASSQRGMDTGELFF. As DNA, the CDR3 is TGTGCCAGCAGCCAGCGGGGTATGGACACCGGGGAGCTGTTTTTT.

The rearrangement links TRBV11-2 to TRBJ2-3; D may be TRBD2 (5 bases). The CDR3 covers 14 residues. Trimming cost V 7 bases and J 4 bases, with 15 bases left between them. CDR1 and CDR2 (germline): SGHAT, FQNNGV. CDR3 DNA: TGTGCCAGCATTGTGAGTCTAGCATCAGATACGCAGTATTTT. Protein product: CASIVSLASDTQYF. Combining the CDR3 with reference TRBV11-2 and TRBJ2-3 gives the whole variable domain EAGVAQSPRYKIIEKRQSVAFWCNPISGHATLYWYQQILGQGPKLLIQFQNNGVVDDSQLPKDRFSAERLKGVDSTLKIQPAKLEDSAVYLCASIVSLASDTQYFGPGTRLTVL.

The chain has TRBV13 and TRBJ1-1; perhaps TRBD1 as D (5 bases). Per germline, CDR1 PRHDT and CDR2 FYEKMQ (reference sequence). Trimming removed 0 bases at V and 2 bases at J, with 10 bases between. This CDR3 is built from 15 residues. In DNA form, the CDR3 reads TGTGCCAGCAGCTTAGGCGGGGCGGGAAACACTGAAGCTTTCTTT. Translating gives CASSLGGAGNTEAFF.

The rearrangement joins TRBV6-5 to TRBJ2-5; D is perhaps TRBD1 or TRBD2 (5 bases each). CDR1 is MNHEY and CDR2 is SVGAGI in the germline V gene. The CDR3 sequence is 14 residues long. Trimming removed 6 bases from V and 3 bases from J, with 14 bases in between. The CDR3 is CASRTVGVEETQYF. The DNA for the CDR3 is TGTGCCAGCAGAACGGTGGGGGTGGAAGAGACCCAGTACTTC.

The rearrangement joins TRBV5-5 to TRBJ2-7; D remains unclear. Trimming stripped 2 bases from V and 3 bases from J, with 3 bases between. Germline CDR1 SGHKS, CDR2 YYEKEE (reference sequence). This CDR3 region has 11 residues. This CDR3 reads CASSFDYEQYF. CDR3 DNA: TGTGCCAGCAGCTTCGACTACGAGCAGTACTTC. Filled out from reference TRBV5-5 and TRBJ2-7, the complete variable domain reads DAGVTQSPTHLIKTRGQQVTLRCSPISGHKSVSWYQQVLGQGPQFIFQYYEKEERGRGNFPDRFSARQFPNYSSELNVNALLLGDSALYLCASSFDYEQYFGPGTRLTVT.

The CDR3 DNA reads as TGCGCCAGCTACTCCAGCGGGGGATGGGGAGAGACCCAGTACTTC. Translating it yields CASYSSGGWGETQYF. V is TRBV5-1 and J is TRBJ2-5, with 8 nucleotides matching TRBD2. CDR1 is SGHRS, CDR2 YFSETQ, per germline. V trimming: 7 bases; J trimming: 4 bases; junction bases outside the gene matches: 12. The CDR3 spans 15 residues.

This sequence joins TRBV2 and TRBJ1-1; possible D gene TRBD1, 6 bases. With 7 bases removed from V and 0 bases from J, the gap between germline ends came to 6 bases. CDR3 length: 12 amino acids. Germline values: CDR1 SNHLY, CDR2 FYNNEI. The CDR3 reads CASKGVNTEAFF. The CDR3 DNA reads TGTGCCAGCAAGGGGGTGAACACTGAAGCTTTCTTT.

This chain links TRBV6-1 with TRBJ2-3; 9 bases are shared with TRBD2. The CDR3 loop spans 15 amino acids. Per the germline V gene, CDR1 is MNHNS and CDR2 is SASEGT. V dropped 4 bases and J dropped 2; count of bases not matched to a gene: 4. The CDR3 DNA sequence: TGTGCCAGCAGTGGCCTAGCGGGGCCCACAGATACGCAGTATTTT. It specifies CASSGLAGPTDTQYF.

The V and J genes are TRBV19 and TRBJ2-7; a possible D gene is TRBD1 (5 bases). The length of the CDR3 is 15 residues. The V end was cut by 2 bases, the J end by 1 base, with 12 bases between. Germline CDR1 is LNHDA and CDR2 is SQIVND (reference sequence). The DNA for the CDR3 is TGTGCCAGTAGTATATCTCAGGGTGGGTCCTACGAGCAGTACTTC. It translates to CASSISQGGSYEQYF.

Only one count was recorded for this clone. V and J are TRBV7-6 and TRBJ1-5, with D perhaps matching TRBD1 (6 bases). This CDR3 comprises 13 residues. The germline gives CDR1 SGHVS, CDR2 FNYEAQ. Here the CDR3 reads CAVQGGSNQPQHF. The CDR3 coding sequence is TGTGCAGTACAGGGAGGAAGCAATCAGCCCCAGCATTTT.

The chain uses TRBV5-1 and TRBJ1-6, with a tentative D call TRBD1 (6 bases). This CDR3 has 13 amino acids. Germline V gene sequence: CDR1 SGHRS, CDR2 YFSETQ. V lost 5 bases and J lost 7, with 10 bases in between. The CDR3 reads CASRGQGNSPLHF. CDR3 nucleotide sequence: TGCGCCAGCAGGGGGCAGGGGAATTCACCCCTCCACTTT.

The CDR3 region is CASSGTGTNSPLHF. CDR3 bases: TGTGCCAGCAGCGGTACAGGGACCAATTCACCCCTCCACTTT. The chain is built from TRBV9 and TRBJ1-6; possible D gene TRBD1, 6 bases. Trimming pared 3 bases from V and 7 bases from J, leaving 11 bases between. The CDR3 consists of 14 residues. Germline V CDR1 and CDR2: SGDLS, YYNGEE.

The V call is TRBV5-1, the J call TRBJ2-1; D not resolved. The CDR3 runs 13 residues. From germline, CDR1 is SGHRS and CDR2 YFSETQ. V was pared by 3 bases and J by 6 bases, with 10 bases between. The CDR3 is CASSSEPGNEQFF. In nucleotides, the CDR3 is TGCGCCAGCAGCTCAGAGCCAGGCAATGAGCAGTTCTTC. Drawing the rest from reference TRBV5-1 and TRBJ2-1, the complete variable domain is KAGVTQTPRYLIKTRGQQVTLSCSPISGHRSVSWYQQTPGQGLQFLFEYFSETQRNKGNFPGRFSGRQFSNSRSEMNVSTLELGDSALYLCASSSEPGNEQFFGPGTRLTVL.